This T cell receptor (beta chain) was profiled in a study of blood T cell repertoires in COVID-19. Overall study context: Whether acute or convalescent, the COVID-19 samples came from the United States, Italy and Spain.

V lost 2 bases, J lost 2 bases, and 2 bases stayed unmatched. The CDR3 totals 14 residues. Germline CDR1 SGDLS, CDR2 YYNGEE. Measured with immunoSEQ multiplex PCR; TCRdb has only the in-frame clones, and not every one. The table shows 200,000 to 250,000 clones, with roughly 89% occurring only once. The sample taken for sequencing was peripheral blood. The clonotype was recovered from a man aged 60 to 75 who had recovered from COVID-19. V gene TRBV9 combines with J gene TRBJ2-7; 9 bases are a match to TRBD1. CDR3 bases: TGTGCCAGCAGCGTGGGGACAGGGCCCTACGAGCAGTACTTC. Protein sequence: CASSVGTGPYEQYF.